This TCR beta chain emerged from a study of vaccination and CD4 T cells after COVID-19 (dated by TCRdb to between 2021 and 2024). Broadly, across the study: SARS-CoV-2 positivity had been established in the convalescent patients by nasal swab PCR, and mild disease was recorded in some 10 of these patients and severe disease in one. The convalescent cohort included six males and four females, with two Hispanic individuals, seven Caucasians, two Asians and one multiracial person. Participants got two doses of the Pfizer-BioNTech BNT162b2 vaccine (n=8) or two doses of the Moderna mRNA-1273 vaccine (n=2). Post-COVID blood samples were collected from convalescent patients a median of around 100 days after diagnosis, with a range of roughly 30 to 170 days. Post-vaccine blood samples were collected a median of around 10 weeks after the second vaccine dose, ranging from about 13 to 250 days. For stimulating the cultures, overlapping spike peptide pools were used, derived from SARS-CoV-2 as well as from the common cold coronaviruses HCoV-NL63, HCoV-OC43 and HCoV-229E. Control cultures used a CEFX viral epitope pool as positive control, an HIV-1 Nef peptide pool as negative control, or no peptide. The spike-specific CD4+ TCR repertoire was compared before and after mRNA vaccination in over 9 COVID-19 convalescent patients and several infection-naive healthy vaccine recipients. Beyond this particular receptor, the publication reports: Among the post-vaccine SARS-CoV-2-reactive clones in convalescent patients, a median approximately 86% showed up only after vaccination, which suggests vaccine-specific priming. The number of convalescent patients in the study was relatively small, and the study did not examine early timepoints following natural infection. Of the vaccine-specific clones found in convalescent patients, nearly all (304 of 307) were mono-reactive for SARS-CoV-2 spike instead of being cross-reactive with common cold coronaviruses. An increase in the median number of SARS-CoV-2-reactive clonotypes from 20 to 25 after infection to 35 to 40 after vaccination was observed, but the change was not found to be significant.

With respect to this clonotype: This clone's antigen is unknown. Base-call qualities are not available, and no considerably larger clone is one nucleotide away.

The treatment or condition label for this specimen denotes: 10-day PBMC culture with coronavirus spike peptide pools or control peptides (ViraFEST assay). The ViraFEST assay was used in the study, in which antigen-specific T cells were expanded with peptide pools and expanded clonotypes were subsequently identified by TCR sequencing. The positive SARS-CoV-2 PCR tests of the convalescent patients were dated from March to December 2020, before the Alpha, Beta and Delta variants emerged in the United States. Each well held 2 million to 2.5 million PBMCs cultured with approximately 10 ug/ml peptide pools in IMDM containing roughly 5% human AB serum and around 10 IU/ml IL-2. On days 3 and 7, half of the culture medium was replaced with fresh IL-2-containing medium. CD4+ T cells were isolated after approximately ten days of culture through negative selection using the EasySep CD4+ T cell isolation kit. Ficoll-Paque Plus gradient centrifugation was used to isolate PBMCs from whole blood, and the isolated PBMCs were then either used fresh or cryopreserved at -140C. In general, triplicate wells were set up for every culture condition.

Library method: PCR. At the Johns Hopkins FTIC core, DNA from the cultured CD4+ T cells underwent TCR sequencing with the Oncomine TCR Beta short-read assay. The QIAamp micro DNA kit was used to extract genomic DNA from the cultured CD4+ T cells. Oncomine TCR Beta libraries from cultured CD4+ T cells were pooled using unique dual indexes and sequenced on an Illumina iSeq 100. The study's processing was this. Non-productive sequences were removed, and CDR3s that did not start with C, did not end with F or W, or were shorter than 7 amino acids were discarded. The MANAFEST web application identified antigen-specific clonotypes by comparing peptide-stimulated wells against reference wells and other culture wells. An FDR below 0.05, an odds ratio above 5, and a productive frequency above 0.1% in at least two of three replicate wells were required for clones to be considered positive. A clonotype counted as cross-reactive if it showed significant expansion both in the SARS-CoV-2 spike wells and in at least one common cold coronavirus spike condition. Using R version 3.6.1, CDR3 homology was evaluated through Levenshtein distances (stringdist) along with unrooted phylogenetic trees (ape). TCRdb itself trimmed the public reads at Q25 with fastp, ran MiXCR and retained productive beta chains. Under each unique CDR3 protein, matching rows form one entry showing the most common genes and DNA. None of the V and J calls come from the authors' own analysis; TCRdb made them. In all, the sample holds more than 15,000 distinct CDR3 sequences, and around 68% of those were seen once. The ten largest clones add up to 17% of the sample.

The CDR3 holds 12 amino acids from the cysteine to the phenylalanine. Left in the record is the CDR3 DNA by itself, 36 bases read in frame from the first base. The germline V gene (reference sequence) supplies CDR1 LNHNV and CDR2 YYDKDF. Trimming at the junction amounts to 0 bases on V and 9 bases on J, and the germline ends lie 3 bases apart. Sequencing was performed on CD4+ T cells from blood, cultured in vitro. The V gene is TRBV15 and the J gene is TRBJ1-6, with no confident D gene call. The sequence was obtained from a human donor who had recovered from COVID-19. The nucleotide sequence reads as follows: TGTGCCACCAGCAGAGATCCTTCACCCCTCCACTTT. Translated, it reads CATSRDPSPLHF.